The rows below give T cell receptor beta chains drawn from one sample of a study of OX40 agonist ivuxolimab in advanced cancers. Some clones are missing from TCRdb's copy, which holds only in-frame ones; the method was immunoSEQ multiplex PCR. The table lists tens of thousands of clones, 89% of them singletons. Sequenced here: CD4+ or CD8+ T cells sorted from blood, sampled in a trial of the OX40 agonist ivuxolimab. The receptors were sampled from an adult with an advanced solid tumor such as melanoma, head and neck, liver or kidney cancer. CDR3s include the opening cysteine and the closing phenylalanine or tryptophan. D genes are given only for firm matches. Size values are once, few and many counts, or a class for expanded clones, and some rows have none.

>TRBJ2-1|TRBD1|TRBV7-2|-
CASSLEGTGAYNEQFF
TGTGCCAGCAGCTTAGAAGGGACAGGGGCATACAATGAGCAGTTCTTC
>TRBJ1-1|-|TRBV27|-
CASSGGTMNTEAFF
TGTGCCAGCAGCGGGGGGACCATGAACACTGAAGCTTTCTTT
>TRBJ1-1|-|TRBV27|-
CASIKQGNTEAFF
TGTGCCAGCATAAAACAGGGGAACACTGAAGCTTTCTTT
>TRBJ2-3|TRBD2|TRBV29-1|-
CSVRLGGRLDTQYF
TGCAGCGTTCGTCTGGGGGGGAGGTTGGATACGCAGTATTTT
>TRBJ2-1|TRBD2|TRBV7-9|once
CASSLWTSSYNEQFF
TGTGCCAGCAGCTTGTGGACTAGCTCCTACAATGAGCAGTTCTTC
>TRBJ2-6|TRBD1|TRBV9|-
CASSQGQTYSGANVLTF
TGTGCCAGCAGCCAGGGACAGACCTACTCTGGGGCCAACGTCCTGACTTTC
>TRBJ2-1|TRBD2|TRBV6-4|-
CASSDGSSGPNEQFF
TGTGCCAGCAGTGACGGCTCTAGCGGGCCCAATGAGCAGTTCTTC
>TRBJ2-5|-|TRBV2|-
CASKNEETQYF
TGTGCCAGCAAGAACGAAGAGACCCAGTACTTC
>TRBJ2-5|TRBD1|TRBV5-1|-
CASSLALATGVRETQYF
TGCGCCAGCAGCTTGGCCCTCGCGACAGGGGTACGGGAGACCCAGTACTTC
>TRBJ2-3|TRBD2|TRBV7-2|-
CASSGTSGGTDTQYF
TGTGCCAGCAGCGGAACTAGCGGGGGGACAGATACGCAGTATTTT
>TRBJ1-1|-|TRBV10-2|-
CASTLLGGETNTEAFF
TGCGCCAGCACCCTCCTAGGGGGGGAAACAAACACTGAAGCTTTCTTT
>TRBJ2-5|TRBD2|TRBV27|-
CASSLTSGSAETQYF
TGTGCCAGCAGTTTAACTAGCGGGAGTGCTGAGACCCAGTACTTC
>TRBJ2-1|-|TRBV6-5|-
CASTSLNEQFF
TGTGCCAGCACTAGCCTCAATGAGCAGTTCTTC
>TRBJ2-5|TRBD1|TRBV5-1|-
CASRSRTGAQETQYF
TGCGCCAGCAGATCTAGGACAGGGGCCCAAGAGACCCAGTACTTC
>TRBJ2-3|-|TRBV5-4|once
CASSLGLSNGGTDTQYF
TGTGCCAGCAGCTTAGGACTATCAAATGGGGGCACAGATACGCAGTATTTT
>TRBJ2-7|TRBD2|TRBV9|-
CASSVGLLAGGQVQYF
TGTGCCAGCAGCGTAGGTCTCCTAGCGGGAGGTCAGGTGCAGTACTTC
>TRBJ2-5|-|TRBV6-5|-
CASSYRGGQETQYF
TGTGCCAGCAGTTACAGGGGGGGGCAGGAGACCCAGTACTTC
>TRBJ2-3|-|TRBV2|-
CASRTQGTSTDTQYF
TGTGCCAGCAGAACCCAGGGGACGAGCACAGATACGCAGTATTTT
>TRBJ2-2|-|TRBV6-6|-
CASSLASGAGELFF
TGTGCCAGCAGTCTCGCTTCGGGGGCCGGGGAGCTGTTTTTT
>TRBJ2-7|-|TRBV6-5|-
CASSYREAHYEQYF
TGTGCCAGCAGTTATCGGGAAGCCCACTACGAGCAGTACTTC
>TRBJ2-1|TRBD2|TRBV7-9|-
CASSIQTTSGSNEQFF
TGTGCCAGCAGCATACAGACGACTAGCGGGAGTAATGAGCAGTTCTTC
>TRBJ1-2|-|TRBV6-6|-
CASSPGTGNYGYTF
TGTGCCAGCAGTCCTGGGACCGGGAACTATGGCTACACCTTC
>TRBJ2-7|TRBD1|TRBV9|-
CASSPGQALSYEQYF
TGTGCCAGCAGCCCCGGACAGGCACTCTCCTACGAGCAGTACTTC
>TRBJ2-3|-|TRBV18|-
CASSPPRTNTDTQYF
TGTGCCAGCTCACCACCGAGGACTAACACAGATACGCAGTATTTT
>TRBJ2-2|-|TRBV5-8|-
CASSPTTVNTGELFF
TGTGCCAGCAGCCCGACCACGGTGAACACCGGGGAGCTGTTTTTT
>TRBJ2-5|-|TRBV25-1|-
CASMAETQYF
TGTGCCAGCATGGCCGAGACCCAGTACTTC
>TRBJ2-7|-|TRBV4-3|-
CASSQETAGEQYF
TGCGCCAGCAGCCAAGAGACTGCGGGTGAGCAGTACTTC
>TRBJ2-2|TRBD2|TRBV5-1|-
CASSLSAGGSPGELFF
TGCGCCAGCAGCTTGAGTGCGGGGGGCAGCCCCGGGGAGCTGTTTTTT
>TRBJ2-1|-|TRBV4-1|-
CASSQVDMLSYNEQFF
TGCGCCAGCAGCCAAGTTGATATGCTGAGTTACAATGAGCAGTTCTTC
>TRBJ1-4|TRBD1|TRBV10-3|-
CAISPGQGGTNEKLFF
TGTGCCATCAGTCCCGGACAGGGGGGAACTAATGAAAAACTGTTTTTT
>TRBJ2-7|-|TRBV29-1|-
CSVGWDTSHEQYF
TGCAGCGTTGGTTGGGACACATCTCACGAGCAGTACTTC
>TRBJ2-2|TRBD2|TRBV5-1|-
CASRVGASGSTGELFF
TGCGCCAGCCGAGTCGGGGCTAGCGGGAGTACCGGGGAGCTGTTTTTT
>TRBJ1-6|TRBD1|TRBV11-2|-
CASSSRTGYNSPLHF
TGTGCCAGCAGCTCCCGGACAGGCTATAATTCACCCCTCCACTTT
>TRBJ2-7|-|TRBV30|-
CAWSAWGRGGHEQYF
TGTGCCTGGAGTGCATGGGGCAGGGGAGGCCACGAGCAGTACTTC
>TRBJ2-2|TRBD1|TRBV19|-
CASSAPGQGNTGELFF
TGTGCCAGTAGTGCACCGGGACAGGGGAACACCGGGGAGCTGTTTTTT
>TRBJ2-7|-|TRBV11-2|-
CASSLDTDGAYF
TGTGCCAGCAGCTTAGATACCGACGGAGCGTACTTC
>TRBJ2-1|-|TRBV7-9|-
CASSLSGSSYNEQFF
TGTGCCAGCAGCTTAAGCGGAAGCTCCTACAATGAGCAGTTCTTC
>TRBJ2-7|TRBD2|TRBV30|-
CALTGTSGSSYEQYF
TGTGCCTTAACAGGGACTAGCGGGAGCTCCTACGAGCAGTACTTC
>TRBJ2-1|-|TRBV9|-
CASSVSQYNEQFF
TGTGCCAGCAGCGTGTCGCAGTACAATGAGCAGTTCTTC
>TRBJ1-2|-|TRBV2|-
CASNEAQGDGYTF
TGTGCCAGCAATGAAGCTCAGGGTGACGGCTACACCTTC
>TRBJ2-7|-|TRBV2|-
CASSEWASDYEQYF
TGTGCCAGCAGTGAATGGGCTAGCGACTACGAGCAGTACTTC
>TRBJ2-6|-|TRBV5-1|-
CASSLRAQGTGANVLTF
TGCGCCAGCAGCCTAAGAGCACAGGGTACCGGGGCCAACGTCCTGACTTTC
>TRBJ2-5|TRBD2|TRBV13|-
CASSSGLAGILTQYF
TGTGCCAGCAGCTCGGGACTAGCGGGGATACTGACCCAGTACTTC
>TRBJ2-7|-|TRBV19|-
CASLSPSSYEQYF
TGTGCCAGCCTCAGCCCAAGCTCCTACGAGCAGTACTTC
>TRBJ1-5|-|TRBV30|few
CAWSPQTYQPQHF
TGTGCCTGGAGCCCCCAGACATATCAGCCCCAGCATTTT
>TRBJ2-7|-|TRBV6-5|-
CASSPTELGSYEQYF
TGTGCCAGCAGTCCTACAGAATTGGGCTCCTACGAGCAGTACTTC
>TRBJ1-1|-|TRBV7-2|-
CASSLVGIAGITEAFF
TGTGCCAGCAGCTTAGTTGGTATTGCAGGGATTACTGAAGCTTTCTTT
>TRBJ1-6|TRBD1|TRBV6-5|-
CASSFLQGSNSPLHF
TGTGCCAGCAGTTTCTTACAGGGGAGTAATTCACCCCTCCACTTT
>TRBJ2-2|-|TRBV7-2|-
CASRYRDPNTGELFF
TGTGCCAGCAGGTACAGGGACCCGAACACCGGGGAGCTGTTTTTT
>TRBJ1-3|-|TRBV9|few
CASSVDREDGNTIYF
TGTGCCAGCAGCGTAGACCGGGAGGACGGAAACACCATATATTTT
>TRBJ1-4|-|TRBV11-2|-
CASSPLGGFNEKLFF
TGTGCCAGCAGCCCCCTCGGGGGGTTCAATGAAAAACTGTTTTTT